The entry below describes one T cell receptor (beta chain). Using a J-beta primer mix together with a sample-barcoded 5' primer, a second PCR was run for roughly 6 to 12 cycles. A template-switch adaptor that had 12 random nucleotides put a tag on each cDNA molecule. TCRdb redid the calling of the 5' RACE reads with MiXCR, one entry per CDR3 protein. The sample holds 650,000 to 1,000,000 distinct CDR3 sequences, roughly 35% seen once. The CDR3 is 12 amino acids. Germline V gene lookup returns CDR1 SGDLS and CDR2 YYNGEE. V lost 3 bases and J 7 bases, leaving 7 bases between the germline ends. The data stem from a study of blood T cells in healthy people across ages.

This TCR came from a man in his late teens or twenties in good health. The V gene is TRBV9, the J gene TRBJ2-2; D not resolved. The sequenced sample consisted of blood. The CDR3 DNA sequence: TGTGCCAGCAGCGGGGGTGGCGGGGAGCTGTTTTTT. It yields the protein CASSGGGGELFF.